A single sample is the source of the 5 T cell receptor beta chains below, sequenced in a study of T cell responses to AZD1222 COVID-19 vaccine. TCRdb keeps only in-frame clones here, not all; method: immunoSEQ multiplex PCR. The table includes around 130,000 clones, over 90% detected once. The material was peripheral blood, obtained on day 0 of AZD1222 vaccination. The receptor set was obtained from an adult in good health.

The chain joins TRBV4-2 to TRBJ2-5; D call uncertain. Germline V gene lookup returns CDR1 LGHNA and CDR2 YNFKEQ. The CDR3 has 16 residues. V was cut by 0 bases and J by 3 bases, with 14 bases left in between. CDR3 nucleotides: TGTGCCAGCAGCCAAGAGGAAAGGGCCCCAAAAGAGACCCAGTACTTC. The encoded protein is CASSQEERAPKETQYF.

The V gene is TRBV12-3 or TRBV12-4, the J gene TRBJ1-2, with no clear D. The ends were cut back, 2 bases at V and 2 bases at J, with 3 bases in the middle. The CDR3 consists of 12 residues. CDR3 DNA: TGTGCCAGCAGTTTACAGAACTATGGCTACACCTTC. Translation gives CASSLQNYGYTF.

This chain links TRBV18 with TRBJ2-1; D is possibly TRBD1 or TRBD2 (5 bases each). CDR1 and CDR2 from the germline V gene are KGHSH and LQKENI. The CDR3 length is 15 residues. Trimming left V 3 bases short and J 2 bases short, with 11 bases between. In DNA form, the CDR3 reads TGTGCCAGCTCACCCGGGACGGTGACCTACAATGAGCAGTTCTTC. It translates to CASSPGTVTYNEQFF.

This chain joins TRBV19 and TRBJ2-7, with TRBD1 identical over 7 bases. The germline V gene encodes CDR1 LNHDA and CDR2 SQIVND (reference sequence). The V segment lost 5 bases and the J segment 3 bases; nucleotides outside the gene matches: 7. The CDR3 loop spans 14 amino acids. The chain's CDR3 is CASSSPGTDYEQYF. The DNA of the CDR3 is TGTGCCAGTAGTTCGCCCGGGACAGACTACGAGCAGTACTTC.

The rearrangement uses TRBV5-6 and TRBJ1-2; D is unresolved. The CDR3 is 14 residues long. CDR1 is SGHDT, CDR2 YYEEEE, per germline. V lost 5 bases, J lost 0 bases, and 11 bases lay in between. For the CDR3, the DNA is TGTGCCAGCAGGAGGCGGAACACTAACTATGGCTACACCTTC. Translated, it gives CASRRRNTNYGYTF.